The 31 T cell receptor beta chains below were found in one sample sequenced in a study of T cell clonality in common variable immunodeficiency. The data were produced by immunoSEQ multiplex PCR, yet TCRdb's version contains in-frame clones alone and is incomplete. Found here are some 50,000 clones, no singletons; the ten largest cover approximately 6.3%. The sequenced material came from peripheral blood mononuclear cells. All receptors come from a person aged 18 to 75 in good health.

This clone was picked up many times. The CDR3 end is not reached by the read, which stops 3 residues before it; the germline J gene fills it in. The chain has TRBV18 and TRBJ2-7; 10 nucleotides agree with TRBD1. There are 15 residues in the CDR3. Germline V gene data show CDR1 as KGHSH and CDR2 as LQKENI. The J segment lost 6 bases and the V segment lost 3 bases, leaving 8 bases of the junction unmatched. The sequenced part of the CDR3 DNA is TGTGCCAGCTCACCGACGACAGGGGGCTATTTCGAG. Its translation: CASSPTTGGYFE. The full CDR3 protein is CASSPTTGGYFEQYF.

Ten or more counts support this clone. Partial CDR3 DNA: TGTGCCAGCAGCTTGGGGGGGACAACCCTC. This sequence encodes CASSLGGTTL. The full-length CDR3 reads as CASSLGGTTLYTF. The V call is TRBV5-6, the J call TRBJ1-2, with D possibly being TRBD1 (6 bases). The CDR3 is cut off 3 residues early in the read; its end comes from the germline J gene. The CDR3 sequence is 13 residues long. Germline loops: CDR1 SGHDT, CDR2 YYEEEE.

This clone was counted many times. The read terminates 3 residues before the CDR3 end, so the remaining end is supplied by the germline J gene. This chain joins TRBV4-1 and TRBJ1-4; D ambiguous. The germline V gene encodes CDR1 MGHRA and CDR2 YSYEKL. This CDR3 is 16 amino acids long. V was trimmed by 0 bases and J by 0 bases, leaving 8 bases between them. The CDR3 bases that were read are TGCGCCAGCAGCCAAGATTGGAGGGCAACTAATGAAAAA. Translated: CASSQDWRATNEK. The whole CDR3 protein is CASSQDWRATNEKLFF.

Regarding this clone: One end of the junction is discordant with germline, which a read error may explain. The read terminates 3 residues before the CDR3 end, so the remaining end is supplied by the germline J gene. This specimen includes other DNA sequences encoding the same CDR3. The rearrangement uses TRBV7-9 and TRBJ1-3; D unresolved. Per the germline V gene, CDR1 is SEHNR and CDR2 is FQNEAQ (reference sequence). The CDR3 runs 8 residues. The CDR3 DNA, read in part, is TGTGCCACCAACACA. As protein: CATNT. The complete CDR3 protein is CATNTIYF. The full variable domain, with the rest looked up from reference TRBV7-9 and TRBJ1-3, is DTGVSQNPRHKITKRGQNVTFRCDPISEHNRLYWYRQTLGQGPEFLTYFQNEAQLEKSRLLSDRFSAERPKGSFSTLEIQRTEQGDSAMYLCATNTIYFGEGSWLTVV.

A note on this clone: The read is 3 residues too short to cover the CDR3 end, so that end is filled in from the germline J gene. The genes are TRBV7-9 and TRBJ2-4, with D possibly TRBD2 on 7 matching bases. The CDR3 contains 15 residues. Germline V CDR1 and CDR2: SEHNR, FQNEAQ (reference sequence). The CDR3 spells CASSLAHGGPQGQYF. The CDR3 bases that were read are TGTGCCAGCAGCTTAGCTCACGGGGGGCCGCAGGGT. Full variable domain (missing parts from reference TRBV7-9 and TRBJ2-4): DTGVSQNPRHKITKRGQNVTFRCDPISEHNRLYWYRQTLGQGPEFLTYFQNEAQLEKSRLLSDRFSAERPKGSFSTLEIQRTEQGDSAMYLCASSLAHGGPQGQYFGAGTRLSVL.

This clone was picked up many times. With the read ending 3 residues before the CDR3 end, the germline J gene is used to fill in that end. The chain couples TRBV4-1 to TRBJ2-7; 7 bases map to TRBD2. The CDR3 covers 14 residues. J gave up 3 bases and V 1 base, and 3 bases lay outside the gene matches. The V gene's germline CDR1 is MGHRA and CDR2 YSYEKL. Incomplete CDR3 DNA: TGCGCCAGCAGCCAAGCGGGACTAATCTACGAG. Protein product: CASSQAGLIYE. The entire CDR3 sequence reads CASSQAGLIYEQYF.

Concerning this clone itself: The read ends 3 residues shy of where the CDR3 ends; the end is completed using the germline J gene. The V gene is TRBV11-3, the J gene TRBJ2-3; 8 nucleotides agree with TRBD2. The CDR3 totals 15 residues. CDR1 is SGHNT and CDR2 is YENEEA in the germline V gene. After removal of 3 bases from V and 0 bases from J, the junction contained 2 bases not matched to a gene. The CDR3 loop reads CASSFSGVSTDTQYF. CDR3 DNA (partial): TGTGCCAGCAGCTTTAGCGGGGTCAGCACAGATACG. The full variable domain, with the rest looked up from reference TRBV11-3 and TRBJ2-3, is EAGVVQSPRYKIIEKKQPVAFWCNPISGHNTLYWYLQNLGQGPELLIRYENEEAVDDSQLPKDRFSAERLKGVDSTLKIQPAELGDSAVYLCASSFSGVSTDTQYFGPGTRLTVL.

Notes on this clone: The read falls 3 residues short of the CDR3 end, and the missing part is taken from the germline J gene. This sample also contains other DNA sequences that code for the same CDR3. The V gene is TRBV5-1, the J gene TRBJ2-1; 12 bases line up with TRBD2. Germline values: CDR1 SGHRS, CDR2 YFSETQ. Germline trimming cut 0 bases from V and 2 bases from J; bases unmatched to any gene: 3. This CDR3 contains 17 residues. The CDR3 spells CASSLGASGGAYNEQFF. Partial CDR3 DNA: TGCGCCAGCAGCTTGGGAGCTAGCGGGGGGGCCTACAATGAG.

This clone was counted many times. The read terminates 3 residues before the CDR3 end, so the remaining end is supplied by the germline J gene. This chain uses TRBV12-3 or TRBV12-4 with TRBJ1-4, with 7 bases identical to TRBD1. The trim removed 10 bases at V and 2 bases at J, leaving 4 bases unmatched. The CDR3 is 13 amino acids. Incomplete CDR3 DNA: TGTGCCATTAAGGGACAGACTAATGAAAAA. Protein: CAIKGQTNEK. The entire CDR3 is CAIKGQTNEKLFF.

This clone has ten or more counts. CDR3 region: CACQDRRYEQYF. CDR3 bases read: TGTGCCTGCCAAGACAGGCGCTACGAG. The rearrangement uses TRBV30 and TRBJ2-7; a weak D match, TRBD1 (6 bases). The read stops 3 residues short of the end of the CDR3; the missing end is completed from the germline J gene. The CDR3 loop spans 12 amino acids. Germline CDR1 and CDR2: GTSNPN and SVGIG (reference sequence). Trimming took 6 bases from V and 3 from J, leaving 12 bases between them.

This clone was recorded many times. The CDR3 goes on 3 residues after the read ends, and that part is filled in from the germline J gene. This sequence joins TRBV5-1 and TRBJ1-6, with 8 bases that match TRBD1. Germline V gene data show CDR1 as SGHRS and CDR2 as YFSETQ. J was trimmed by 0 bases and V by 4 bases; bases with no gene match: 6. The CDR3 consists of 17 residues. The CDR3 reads CASSRRQGSSYNSPLHF. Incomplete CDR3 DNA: TGCGCCAGCAGCCGAAGACAGGGGAGCTCCTATAATTCACCC.

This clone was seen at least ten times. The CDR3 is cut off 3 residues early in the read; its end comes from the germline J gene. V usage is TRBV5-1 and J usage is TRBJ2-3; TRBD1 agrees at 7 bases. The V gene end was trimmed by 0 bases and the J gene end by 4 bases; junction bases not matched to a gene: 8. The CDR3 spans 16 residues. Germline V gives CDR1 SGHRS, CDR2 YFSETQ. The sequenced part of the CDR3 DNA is TGCGCCAGCAGCTTGGCCGGCAGGGGGTCCCCAGATACG. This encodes CASSLAGRGSPDT. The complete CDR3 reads CASSLAGRGSPDTQYF.

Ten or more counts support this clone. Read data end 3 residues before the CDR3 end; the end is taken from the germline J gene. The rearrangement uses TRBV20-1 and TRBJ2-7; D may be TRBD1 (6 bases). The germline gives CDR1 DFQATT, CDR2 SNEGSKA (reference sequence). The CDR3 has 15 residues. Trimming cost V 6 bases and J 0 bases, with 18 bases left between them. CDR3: CSAGATLLYSYEQYF. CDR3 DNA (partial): TGCAGTGCGGGGGCGACCCTCCTATACTCCTACGAG.

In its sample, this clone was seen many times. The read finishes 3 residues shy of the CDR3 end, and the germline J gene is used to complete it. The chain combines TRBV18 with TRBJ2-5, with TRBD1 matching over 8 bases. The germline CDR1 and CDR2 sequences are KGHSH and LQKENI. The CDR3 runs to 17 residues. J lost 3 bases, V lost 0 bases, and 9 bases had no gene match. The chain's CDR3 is CASSPPKTGTGKETQYF. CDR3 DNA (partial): TGTGCCAGCTCACCACCGAAGACGGGGACAGGAAAAGAGACC.

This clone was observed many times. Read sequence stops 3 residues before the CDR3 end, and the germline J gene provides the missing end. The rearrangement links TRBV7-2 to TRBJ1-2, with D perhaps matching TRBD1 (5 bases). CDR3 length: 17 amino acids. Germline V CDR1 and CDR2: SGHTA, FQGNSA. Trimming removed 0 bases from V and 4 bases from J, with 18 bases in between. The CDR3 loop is CASSLAVPEWDSYGYTF. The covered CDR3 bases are TGTGCCAGCAGCTTAGCAGTCCCCGAATGGGACTCCTATGGC.

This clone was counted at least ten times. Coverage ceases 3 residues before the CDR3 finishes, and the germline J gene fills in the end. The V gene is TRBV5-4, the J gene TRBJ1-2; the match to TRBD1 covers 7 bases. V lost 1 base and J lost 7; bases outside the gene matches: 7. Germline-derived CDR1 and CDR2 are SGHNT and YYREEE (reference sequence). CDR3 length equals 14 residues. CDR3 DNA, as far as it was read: TGTGCCAGCAGCTTGAGAGGGGGCTCTTCTGGC. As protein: CASSLRGGSSG. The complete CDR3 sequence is CASSLRGGSSGYTF.

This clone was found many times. The CDR3: CAINPSGNTGELFF. The CDR3 bases that were read are TGTGCCATCAATCCGTCAGGCAACACCGGGGAG. The chain couples TRBV10-3 to TRBJ2-2; D call uncertain. Read sequence stops 3 residues before the CDR3 end, and the germline J gene provides the missing end. Germline V CDR1 and CDR2: ENHRY, SYGVKD. The V gene lost 7 bases and the J gene lost 2 bases, with 11 bases spanning the gap. The CDR3 is 14 amino acids.

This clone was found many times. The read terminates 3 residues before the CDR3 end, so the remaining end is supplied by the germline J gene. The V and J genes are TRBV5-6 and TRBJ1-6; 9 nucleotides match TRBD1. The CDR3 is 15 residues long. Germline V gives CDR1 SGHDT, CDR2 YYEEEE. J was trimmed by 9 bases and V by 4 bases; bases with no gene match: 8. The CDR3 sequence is CASSPGQGVSSPLHF. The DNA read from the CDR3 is TGTGCCAGCAGCCCGGGACAGGGAGTTAGTTCACCC.

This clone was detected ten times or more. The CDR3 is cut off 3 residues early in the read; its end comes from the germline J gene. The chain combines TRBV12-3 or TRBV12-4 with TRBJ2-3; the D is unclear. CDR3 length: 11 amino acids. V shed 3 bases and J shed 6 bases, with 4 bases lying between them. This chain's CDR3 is CASSFGDTQYF. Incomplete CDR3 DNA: TGTGCCAGCAGTTTCGGGGATACG.

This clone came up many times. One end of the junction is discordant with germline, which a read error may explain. CDR3 DNA, as far as it was read: TGCGCCAGCAGCCAAAGAGGGGCCGTCTCCTACGAG. Its protein product is CASSQRGAVSYE. The whole CDR3 sequence reads CASSQRGAVSYEQYF. V and J are TRBV4-2 and TRBJ2-7; D is possibly TRBD1 or TRBD2 (5 bases each). The CDR3 end lies 3 residues beyond the end of the read and is filled in from the germline J gene. Germline CDR1 reads LGHNA; CDR2 reads YNFKEQ. This CDR3 has 15 residues.

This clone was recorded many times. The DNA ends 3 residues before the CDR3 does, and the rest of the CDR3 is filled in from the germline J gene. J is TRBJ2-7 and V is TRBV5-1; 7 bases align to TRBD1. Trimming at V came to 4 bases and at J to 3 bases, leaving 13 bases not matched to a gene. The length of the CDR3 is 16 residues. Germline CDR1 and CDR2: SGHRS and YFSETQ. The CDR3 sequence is CASSRSGTEKIYEQYF. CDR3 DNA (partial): TGCGCCAGCAGCCGATCAGGGACAGAGAAAATCTACGAG.

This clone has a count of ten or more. The sequenced CDR3 bases are TGTGCCTGGAACTCTGGACTAGCGGATAATGAG. It yields the protein CAWNSGLADNE. The whole CDR3 is CAWNSGLADNEQFF. The chain employs TRBV30 and TRBJ2-1, with 10 bases that match TRBD2. The CDR3 end is not reached by the read, which stops 3 residues before it; the germline J gene fills it in. Germline V gene data show CDR1 as GTSNPN and CDR2 as SVGIG (reference sequence). The CDR3 totals 14 residues. V was pared by 4 bases and J by 7 bases, with 7 bases of the junction left unmatched.

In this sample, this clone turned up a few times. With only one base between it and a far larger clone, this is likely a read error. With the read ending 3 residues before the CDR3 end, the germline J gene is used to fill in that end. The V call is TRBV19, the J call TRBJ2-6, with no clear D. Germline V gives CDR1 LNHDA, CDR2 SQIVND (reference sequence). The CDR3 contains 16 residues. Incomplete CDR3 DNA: TGTGCCACTAGTATTCTAGGATTGTCTGGGGCCAACGTC. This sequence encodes CATSILGLSGANV. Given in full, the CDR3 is CATSILGLSGANVLTF.

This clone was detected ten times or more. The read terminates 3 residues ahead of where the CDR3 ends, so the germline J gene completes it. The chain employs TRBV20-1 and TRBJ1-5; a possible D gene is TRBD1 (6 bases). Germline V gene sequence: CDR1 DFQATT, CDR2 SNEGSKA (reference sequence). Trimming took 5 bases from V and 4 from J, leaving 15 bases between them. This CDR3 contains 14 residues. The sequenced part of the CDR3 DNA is TGCAGTGCTTCGCGTGGACAGTCGAATCAGCCC. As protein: CSASRGQSNQP. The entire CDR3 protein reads CSASRGQSNQPQHF.

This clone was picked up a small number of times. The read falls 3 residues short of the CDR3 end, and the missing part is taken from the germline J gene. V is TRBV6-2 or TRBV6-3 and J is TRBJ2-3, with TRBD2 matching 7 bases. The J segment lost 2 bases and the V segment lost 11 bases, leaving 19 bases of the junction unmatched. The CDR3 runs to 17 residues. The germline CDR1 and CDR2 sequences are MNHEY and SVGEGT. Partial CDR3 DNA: TGTGCCGGTAGTTCCGCAACAACCGGGACTAACACAGATACG. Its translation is CAGSSATTGTNTDT. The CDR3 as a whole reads CAGSSATTGTNTDTQYF.

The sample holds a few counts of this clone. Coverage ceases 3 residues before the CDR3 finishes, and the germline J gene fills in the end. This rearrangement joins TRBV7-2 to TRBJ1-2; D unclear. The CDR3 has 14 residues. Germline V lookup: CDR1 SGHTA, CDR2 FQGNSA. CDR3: CASSRTSMSNTYTF. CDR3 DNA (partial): TGTGCCAGCAGTCGGACTAGCATGTCGAATACC. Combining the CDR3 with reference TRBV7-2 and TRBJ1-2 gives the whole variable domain GAGVSQSPSNKVTEKGKDVELRCDPISGHTALYWYRQSLGQGLEFLIYFQGNSAPDKSGLPSDRFSAERTGGSVSTLTIQRTQQEDSAVYLCASSRTSMSNTYTFGSGTRLTVV.

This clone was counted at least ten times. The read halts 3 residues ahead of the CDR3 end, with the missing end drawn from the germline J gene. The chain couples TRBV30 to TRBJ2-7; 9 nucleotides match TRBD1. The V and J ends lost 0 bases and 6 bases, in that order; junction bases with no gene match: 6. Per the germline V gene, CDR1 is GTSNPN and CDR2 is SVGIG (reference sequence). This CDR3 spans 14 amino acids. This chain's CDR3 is CAWSVGTGGREQYF. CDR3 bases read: TGTGCCTGGAGTGTCGGAACAGGGGGCCGCGAG.

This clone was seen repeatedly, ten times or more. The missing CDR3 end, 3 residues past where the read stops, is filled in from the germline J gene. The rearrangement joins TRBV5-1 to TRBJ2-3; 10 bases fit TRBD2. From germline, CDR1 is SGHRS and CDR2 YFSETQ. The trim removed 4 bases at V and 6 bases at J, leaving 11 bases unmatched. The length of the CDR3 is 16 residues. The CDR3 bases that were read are TGCGCCAGCAGCCAGACTAGCGGGTCTTCCCCCGATACG. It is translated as CASSQTSGSSPDT. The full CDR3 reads CASSQTSGSSPDTQYF.

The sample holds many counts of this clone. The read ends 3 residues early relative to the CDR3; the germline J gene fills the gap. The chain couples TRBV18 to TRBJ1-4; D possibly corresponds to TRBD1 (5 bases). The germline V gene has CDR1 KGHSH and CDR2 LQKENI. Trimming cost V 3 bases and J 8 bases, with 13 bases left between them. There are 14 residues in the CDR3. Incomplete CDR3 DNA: TGTGCCAGCTCACCCGTAGGGGTAGCAGAAAAA. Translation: CASSPVGVAEK. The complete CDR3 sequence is CASSPVGVAEKLFF.

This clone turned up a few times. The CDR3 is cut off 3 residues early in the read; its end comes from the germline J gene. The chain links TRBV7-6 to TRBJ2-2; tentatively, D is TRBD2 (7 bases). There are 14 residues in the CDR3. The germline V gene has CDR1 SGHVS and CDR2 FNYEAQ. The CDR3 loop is CASSKQGGDRKLFF. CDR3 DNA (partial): TGTGCCAGCAGCAAACAAGGGGGGGATAGGAAG.

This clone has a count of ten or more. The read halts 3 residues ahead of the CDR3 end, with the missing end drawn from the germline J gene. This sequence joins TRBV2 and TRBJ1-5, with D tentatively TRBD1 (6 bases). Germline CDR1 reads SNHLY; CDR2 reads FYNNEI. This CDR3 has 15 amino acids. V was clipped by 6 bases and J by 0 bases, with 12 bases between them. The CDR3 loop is CASRPGTISNQPQHF. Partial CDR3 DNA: TGTGCCAGCAGACCCGGGACAATTAGCAATCAGCCC.